This paragraph reports one T cell receptor (beta chain). Its antigen is still unknown. V shed 4 bases and J shed 2 bases, with 15 bases lying between them. Germline CDR1 PRHDT, CDR2 FYEKMQ (reference sequence). The CDR3 totals 16 residues. These data belong to a study of CD8+ T cells in alopecia areata. Study as a whole: Among treated patients, oral tofacitinib was administered at 5 to 10 mg twice daily. General observations from the study: Sequencing of scalp tissue also captures the resident alphabeta T cells of normal skin. Compared with normal scalp, lesional scalp had higher clonality and more expanded CD8+ clones. The study found TCR sharing across patients less clear than in mice, possibly for HLA reasons.

Reverse transcription of extracted RNA yielded cDNA, which provided the sequencing template. Here immunoSEQ multiplex PCR was the method, and the copy in TCRdb shows in-frame clones only, minus some. The data show about 160,000 clones, with over 70% seen just once and roughly 15% held by the top ten. The source was CD8+ T cells sorted from blood, collected at week 0. The chain links TRBV13 to TRBJ2-4; no reliable D call. The receptor was derived from a human donor with alopecia areata. DNA of the CDR3: TGTGCCAGCAGCTCGAGGAGTCTGGGTTCCAAAAACATTCAGTACTTC. It translates to CASSSRSLGSKNIQYF.